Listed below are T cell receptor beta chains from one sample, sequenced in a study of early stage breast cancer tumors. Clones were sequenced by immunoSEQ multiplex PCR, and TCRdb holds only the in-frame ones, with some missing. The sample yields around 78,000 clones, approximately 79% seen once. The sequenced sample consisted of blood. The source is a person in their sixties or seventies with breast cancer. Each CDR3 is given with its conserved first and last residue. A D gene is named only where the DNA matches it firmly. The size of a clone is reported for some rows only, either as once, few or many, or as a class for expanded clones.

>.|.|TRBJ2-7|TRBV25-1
CASSEGGASYEQYF
TGTGCCAGCAGTGAAGGTGGGGCAAGCTACGAGCAGTACTTC
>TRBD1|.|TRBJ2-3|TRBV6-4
CASTGSGGQGTDTQYF
TGTGCCAGCACCGGGTCAGGGGGACAGGGCACAGATACGCAGTATTTT
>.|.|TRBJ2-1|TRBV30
CAWRVYNEQFF
TGTGCCTGGAGGGTATACAATGAGCAGTTCTTC
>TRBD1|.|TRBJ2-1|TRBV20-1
CSAPQGNEQFF
TGCAGTGCTCCACAGGGGAATGAGCAGTTCTTC
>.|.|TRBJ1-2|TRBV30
CAWSTLGDGYTF
TGTGCCTGGAGTACCCTCGGAGATGGCTACACCTTC
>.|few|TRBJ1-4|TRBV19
CASEHQANEKLFF
TGTGCCAGCGAGCACCAGGCTAATGAAAAACTGTTTTTT
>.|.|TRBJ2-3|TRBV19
CASSPPGAQEADTQYF
TGTGCCAGTAGTCCCCCCGGGGCCCAGGAAGCAGATACGCAGTATTTT
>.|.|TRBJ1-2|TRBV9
CASSLLRDSREGYTF
TGTGCCAGCAGCTTGCTGAGGGATTCGCGTGAGGGCTACACCTTC
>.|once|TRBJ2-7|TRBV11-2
CASSLGVSEQYF
TGTGCCAGCAGCTTAGGAGTTTCGGAGCAGTACTTC
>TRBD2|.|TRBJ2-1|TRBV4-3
CASSQDLIREGEQFF
TGCGCCAGCAGCCAAGATCTGATCCGGGAGGGTGAGCAGTTCTTC
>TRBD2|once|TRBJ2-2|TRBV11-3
CASSQAGSGSTGELFF
TGTGCCAGCAGTCAAGCGGGTAGCGGGAGTACCGGGGAGCTGTTTTTT
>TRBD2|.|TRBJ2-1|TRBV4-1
CASSQETSGGQGEQFF
TGCGCCAGCAGCCAAGAAACTAGCGGGGGCCAAGGTGAGCAGTTCTTC
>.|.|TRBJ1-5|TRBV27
CASSPQGIPSNQPQHF
TGTGCCAGCAGCCCCCAGGGAATCCCAAGCAATCAGCCCCAGCATTTT
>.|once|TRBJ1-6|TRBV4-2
CASSQESWGRNSPLHF
TGTGCCAGCAGCCAAGAATCGTGGGGACGGAATTCACCCCTCCACTTT
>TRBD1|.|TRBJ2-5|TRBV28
CASSLYGGQGEETQYF
TGTGCCAGCAGTTTATATGGGGGACAGGGGGAAGAGACCCAGTACTTC
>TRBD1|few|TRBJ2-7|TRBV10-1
CASSGRGLYEQYF
TGCGCCAGCAGTGGCAGGGGGCTCTACGAGCAGTACTTC
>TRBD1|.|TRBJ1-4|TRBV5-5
CASSASGQGKLFF
TGTGCCAGCAGCGCCTCGGGACAGGGAAAACTGTTTTTT
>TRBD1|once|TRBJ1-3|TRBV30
CAWSYRGRNTIYF
TGTGCCTGGAGTTACAGGGGGAGAAACACCATATATTTT
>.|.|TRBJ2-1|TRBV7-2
CASSYNSHEQFF
TGTGCCAGCAGCTATAATAGCCATGAGCAGTTCTTC
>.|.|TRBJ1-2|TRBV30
CAWSEPINSYGYTF
TGTGCCTGGAGTGAGCCCATCAATAGCTATGGCTACACCTTC
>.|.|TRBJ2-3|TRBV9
CASSQGTADTQYF
TGTGCCAGCAGCCAGGGCACAGCTGATACGCAGTATTTT
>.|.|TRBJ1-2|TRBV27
CASSLDTNYGYTF
TGTGCCAGCAGTTTAGACACGAACTATGGCTACACCTTC
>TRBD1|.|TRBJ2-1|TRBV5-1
CASRAGGYGYNEQFF
TGCGCCAGCAGGGCAGGGGGCTATGGTTACAATGAGCAGTTCTTC
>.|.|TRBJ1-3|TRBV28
CASSWGRAGNTIYF
TGTGCCAGCAGTTGGGGGAGGGCCGGAAACACCATATATTTT
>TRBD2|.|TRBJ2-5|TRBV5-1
CASSLEWAGGPETQYF
TGCGCCAGCAGCTTGGAATGGGCGGGGGGGCCCGAGACCCAGTACTTC
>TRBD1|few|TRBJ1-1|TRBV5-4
CASSRQGGVTEAFF
TGTGCCAGCAGCCGACAGGGCGGTGTCACTGAAGCTTTCTTT
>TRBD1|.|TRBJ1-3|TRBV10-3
CAINRDSLLSGNTIYF
TGTGCCATCAACCGGGACAGCCTACTCTCTGGAAACACCATATATTTT
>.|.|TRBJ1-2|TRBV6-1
CASSEAGGRGRGGYTF
TGTGCCAGCAGTGAAGCAGGTGGGCGGGGAAGAGGAGGCTACACCTTC
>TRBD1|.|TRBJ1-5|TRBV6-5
CASRSRGVNQPQHF
TGTGCCAGCAGGTCCAGGGGGGTTAATCAGCCCCAGCATTTT
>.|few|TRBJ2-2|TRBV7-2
CASSLSPRNTGELFF
TGTGCCAGCAGCTTATCCCCCAGGAACACCGGGGAGCTGTTTTTT
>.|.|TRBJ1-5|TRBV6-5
CASSYTVNQPQHF
TGTGCCAGCAGTTATACTGTCAATCAGCCCCAGCATTTT